Reported below is one T cell receptor (beta chain). The target antigen is unknown. This record belongs to a study of blood T cells in healthy people across ages. Overall study findings and caveats: Diversity estimates drawn from one million T cells were deemed underestimates.

Through a sample-barcoded 5' primer and a J-beta primer mix, a second PCR was run for roughly 6 to 12 cycles. A template-switch adaptor that had 12 random nucleotides put a tag on each cDNA molecule. All samples yielded 2.5 million or more CDR3-containing paired-end reads. Via MiXCR, TCRdb re-called the 5' RACE reads, giving one row per CDR3 protein. The table lists about 970,000 distinct CDR3 sequences, roughly half of them singletons, with roughly a fifth in the top ten. Collection of around 10 milliliters of peripheral blood was performed for each donor. Sequences were obtained from blood. The source is a woman aged 55-75 years in good health.

CDR3 coding DNA: TGTGCCAGCTCCCCCGGGAGCCAGATCTACGAGCAGTACTTC. Residues: CASSPGSQIYEQYF. The chain employs TRBV2 and TRBJ2-7; tentative D call: TRBD2 (6 bases). CDR3 size: 14 residues. V lost 8 bases to trimming and J lost 3 bases, with 17 bases between them. Per germline, CDR1 SNHLY and CDR2 FYNNEI.